This T cell receptor beta chain comes out of a study of blood T cell repertoires in COVID-19. Across the whole study: Sites in the United States, Italy and Spain provided acute and convalescent COVID-19 samples. Sources were T cells, B-cell-depleted T cells, or PBMCs; the material itself was cDNA or gDNA.

This CDR3 has 14 amino acids. Germline CDR1 SGHTA, CDR2 FQGNSA. V lost 4 bases and J lost 7, with 14 bases in between. Authors' analysis steps: Estimates of nucleated cell counts were drawn from the amplification of reference gene primers. Only in-frame clones appear in the TCRdb table, and some are missing; sequencing was by immunoSEQ multiplex PCR. V and J calls and clone size follow that table, whereas D and trimming were derived from the DNA. The sample shows about 110,000 clones, approximately 92% of them seen only once. The genes are TRBV7-2 and TRBJ1-5; tentative D call: TRBD1 (5 bases). The receptor was isolated from a woman aged 80 or over with acute or convalescent COVID-19. Material: peripheral blood. CDR3 coding DNA: TGTGCCAGCAGCTGGGACTCCTGGGAGCAGCCCCAGCATTTT. Translating it yields CASSWDSWEQPQHF.